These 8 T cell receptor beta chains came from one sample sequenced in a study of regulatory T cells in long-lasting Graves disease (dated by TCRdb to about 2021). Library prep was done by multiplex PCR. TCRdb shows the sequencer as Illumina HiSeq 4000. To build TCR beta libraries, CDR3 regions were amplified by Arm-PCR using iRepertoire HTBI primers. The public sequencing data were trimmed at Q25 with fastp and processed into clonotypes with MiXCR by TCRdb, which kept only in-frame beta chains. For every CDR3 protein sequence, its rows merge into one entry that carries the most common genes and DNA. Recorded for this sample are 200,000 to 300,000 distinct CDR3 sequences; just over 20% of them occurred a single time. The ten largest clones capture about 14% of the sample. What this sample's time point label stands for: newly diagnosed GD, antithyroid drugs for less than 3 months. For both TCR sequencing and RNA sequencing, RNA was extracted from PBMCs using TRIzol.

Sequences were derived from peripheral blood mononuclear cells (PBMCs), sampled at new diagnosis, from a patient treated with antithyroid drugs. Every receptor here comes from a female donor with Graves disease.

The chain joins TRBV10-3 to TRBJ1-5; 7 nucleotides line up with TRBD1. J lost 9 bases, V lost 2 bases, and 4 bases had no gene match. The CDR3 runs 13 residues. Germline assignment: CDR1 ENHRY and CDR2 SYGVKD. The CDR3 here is CAISERQGTPQHF. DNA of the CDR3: TGTGCCATCAGTGAGCGACAGGGCACGCCCCAGCATTTT.

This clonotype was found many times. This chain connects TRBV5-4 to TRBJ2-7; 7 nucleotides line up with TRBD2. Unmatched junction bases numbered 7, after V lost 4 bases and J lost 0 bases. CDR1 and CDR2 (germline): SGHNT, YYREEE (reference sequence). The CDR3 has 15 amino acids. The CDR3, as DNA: TGTGCCAGCAGCCCGGGGGGTCGATTCTCCTACGAGCAGTACTTC. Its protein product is CASSPGGRFSYEQYF.

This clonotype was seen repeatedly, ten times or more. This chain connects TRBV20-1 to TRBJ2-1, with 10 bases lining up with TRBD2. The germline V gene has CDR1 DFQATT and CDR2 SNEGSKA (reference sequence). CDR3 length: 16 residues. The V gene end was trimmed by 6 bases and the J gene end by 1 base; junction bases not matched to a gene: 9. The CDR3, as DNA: TGCAGTGCCAACAGCGGGGGGGCGGGATCCTACAATGAGCAGTTCTTC. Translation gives CSANSGGAGSYNEQFF.

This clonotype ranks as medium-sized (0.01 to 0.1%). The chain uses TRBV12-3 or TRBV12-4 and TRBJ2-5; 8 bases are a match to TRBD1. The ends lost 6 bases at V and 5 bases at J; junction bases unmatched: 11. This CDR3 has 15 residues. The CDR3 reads CASRYDRGDGETQYF. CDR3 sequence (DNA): TGTGCCAGCAGATACGACAGGGGCGACGGGGAGACCCAGTACTTC.

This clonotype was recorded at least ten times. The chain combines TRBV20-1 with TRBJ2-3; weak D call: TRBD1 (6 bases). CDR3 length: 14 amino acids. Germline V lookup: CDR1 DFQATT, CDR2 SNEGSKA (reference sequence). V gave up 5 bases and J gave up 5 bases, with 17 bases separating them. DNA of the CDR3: TGCAGTGCTCCACGAAGAAGACAGGTAGATACGCAGTATTTT. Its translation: CSAPRRRQVDTQYF.

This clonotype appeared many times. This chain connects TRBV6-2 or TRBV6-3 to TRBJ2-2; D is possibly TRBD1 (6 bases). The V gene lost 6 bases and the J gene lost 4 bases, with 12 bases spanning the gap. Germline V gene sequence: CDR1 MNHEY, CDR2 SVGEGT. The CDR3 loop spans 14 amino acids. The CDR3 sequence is CASRTTGSTGELFF. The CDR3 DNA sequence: TGTGCCAGCAGAACCACAGGGAGCACCGGGGAGCTGTTTTTT.

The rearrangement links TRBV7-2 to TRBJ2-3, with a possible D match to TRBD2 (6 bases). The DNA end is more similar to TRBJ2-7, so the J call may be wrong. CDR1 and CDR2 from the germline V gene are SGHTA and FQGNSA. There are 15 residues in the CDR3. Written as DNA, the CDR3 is TGTGCCAGCAGCAGAGCGCCCACGGAGGGCTACGAGCAGTACTTC. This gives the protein CASSRAPTEGYEQYF.

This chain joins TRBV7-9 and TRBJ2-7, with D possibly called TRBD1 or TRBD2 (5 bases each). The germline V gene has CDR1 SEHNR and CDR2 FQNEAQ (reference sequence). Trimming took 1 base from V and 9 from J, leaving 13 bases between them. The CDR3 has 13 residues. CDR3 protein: CASSLGPGLAQYF. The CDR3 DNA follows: TGTGCCAGCAGCTTAGGGCCAGGGCTAGCGCAGTACTTC.